This T cell receptor beta chain emerged from a study of blood T cell repertoires in COVID-19. Study background: The origin of the acute and convalescent COVID-19 samples was the United States, Italy and Spain. PBMCs, B-cell-depleted T cells, or T cells provided the cDNA or gDNA that made up the material.

The CDR3 spans 14 residues. Germline V CDR1 and CDR2: SGHRS, YFSETQ. The V end was cut by 1 base, the J end by 2 bases, with 6 bases between. In the original processing: Estimation of nucleated cell counts was performed using reference gene primer amplification. The protocol was immunoSEQ multiplex PCR, while the TCRdb copy is restricted to in-frame clones and leaves out a portion. The V and J calls and the clone size are those of that table, but D and trimming were determined from the DNA. The profile covers about 200,000 clones, with 70% to 90% appearing a single time and around 2.7% taken by the ten largest.

The sequenced material came from peripheral blood. The origin of this receptor is a man in his 60s with acute or convalescent COVID-19. The chain uses TRBV5-1 and TRBJ2-2; D remains unclear. CDR3 sequence reads: CASSLWQNTGELFF. The CDR3 DNA reads TGCGCCAGCAGCTTGTGGCAAAACACCGGGGAGCTGTTTTTT.